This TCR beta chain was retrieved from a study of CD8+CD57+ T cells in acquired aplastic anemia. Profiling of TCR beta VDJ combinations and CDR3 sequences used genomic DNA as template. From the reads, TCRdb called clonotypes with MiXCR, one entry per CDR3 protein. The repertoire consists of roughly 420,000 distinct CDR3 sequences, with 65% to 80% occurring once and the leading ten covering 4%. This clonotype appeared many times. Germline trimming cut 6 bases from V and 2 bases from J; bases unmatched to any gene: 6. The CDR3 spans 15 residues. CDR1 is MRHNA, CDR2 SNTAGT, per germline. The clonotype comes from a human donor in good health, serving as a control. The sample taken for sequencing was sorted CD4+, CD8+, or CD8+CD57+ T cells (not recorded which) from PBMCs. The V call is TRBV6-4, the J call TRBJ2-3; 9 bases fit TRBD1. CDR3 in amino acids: CASRPDRGFTDTQYF. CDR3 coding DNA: TGTGCCAGCAGACCCGACAGGGGGTTCACAGATACGCAGTATTTT.